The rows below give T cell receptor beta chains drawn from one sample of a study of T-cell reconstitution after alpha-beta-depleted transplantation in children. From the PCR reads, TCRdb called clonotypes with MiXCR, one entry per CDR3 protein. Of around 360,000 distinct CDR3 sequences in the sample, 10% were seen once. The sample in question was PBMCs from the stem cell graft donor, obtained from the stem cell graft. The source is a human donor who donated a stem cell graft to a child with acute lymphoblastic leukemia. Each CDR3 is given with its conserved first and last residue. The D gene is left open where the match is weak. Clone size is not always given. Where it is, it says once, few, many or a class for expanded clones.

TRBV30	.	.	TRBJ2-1	TGTGCCTGGAGTGTACGAGGTTATGCCTACAATGAGCAGTTCTTC	CAWSVRGYAYNEQFF
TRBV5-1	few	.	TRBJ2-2	TGCGCCAGCAGCCCGGACCGGACATTGAACACCGGGGAGCTGTTTTTT	CASSPDRTLNTGELFF
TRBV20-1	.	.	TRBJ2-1	TGCAGTGCTTGGCCAGGACTAAGCAATGAGCAGTTCTTC	CSAWPGLSNEQFF
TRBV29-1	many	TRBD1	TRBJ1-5	TGCAGCGTCACGACGACTGACAGGGTGGAGTTGCATTTT	CSVTTTDRVELHF
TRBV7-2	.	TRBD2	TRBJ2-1	TGTGCCAGCAGCAAGACTAGCGGGGCCTTGGGTGAGCAGTTCTTC	CASSKTSGALGEQFF
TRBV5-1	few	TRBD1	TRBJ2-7	TGCGCCAGCAGCTTGGGGGGACAGGAGAGGAACGAGCAGTACTTC	CASSLGGQERNEQYF
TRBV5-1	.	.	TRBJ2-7	TGCGCCAGCAGCTTGGAGGCCAGCCCCTACGAGCAGTACTTC	CASSLEASPYEQYF
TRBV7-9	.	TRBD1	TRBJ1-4	TGTGCCAGCAGCCCTACCCAGGGGGAGTGGAGTGAAAAACTGTTTTTT	CASSPTQGEWSEKLFF
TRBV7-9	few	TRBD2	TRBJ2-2	TGTGCCAGCAGACATCCGGGACTACACACCGGGGAGCTGTTTTTT	CASRHPGLHTGELFF
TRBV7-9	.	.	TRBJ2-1	TGTGCCAGCAGCTTATTTGATGAAAAGAATACCTACAATGAGCAGTTCTTC	CASSLFDEKNTYNEQFF
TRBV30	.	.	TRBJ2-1	TGTGCCTGGGGAGGGTGGAATGAGCAGTTCTTC	CAWGGWNEQFF
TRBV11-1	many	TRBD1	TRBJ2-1	TGTGCCAGCAGCCCAGGGGGCGATGAGCAGTTCTTC	CASSPGGDEQFF
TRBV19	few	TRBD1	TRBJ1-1	TGTGCCAGTAGTTGGACAGGCTTATCGGACACTGAAGCTTTCTTT	CASSWTGLSDTEAFF
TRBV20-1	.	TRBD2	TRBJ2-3	TGCAGTGCTCGCTCTGGGACTACGAGCACAGATACGCAGTATTTT	CSARSGTTSTDTQYF
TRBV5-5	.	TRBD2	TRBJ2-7	TGTGCCAGCAGCCCAACCTGGACTAGAACCTACGAGCAGTACTTC	CASSPTWTRTYEQYF
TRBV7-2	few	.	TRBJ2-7	TGTGCCAGCAGCTGGCCGGGTCGTGGCCATTACGAGCAGTACTTC	CASSWPGRGHYEQYF
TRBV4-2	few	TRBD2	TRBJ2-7	TGTGCCAGCAGCCAAGATGAAGCGGGGAGCTCCTACGAGCAGTACTTC	CASSQDEAGSSYEQYF